The TCR beta chain under discussion was sequenced for a study of blood T cell repertoires in COVID-19. Study information: Acute and convalescent COVID-19 specimens originated in the United States, Italy and Spain.

The CDR3 is 18 amino acids. Trimming removed 3 bases from V and 0 bases from J, with 20 bases in between. Germline V gives CDR1 SGHAT, CDR2 FQNNGV. Original data processing: Estimation of nucleated cell counts was performed using reference gene primer amplification. Sequenced by immunoSEQ multiplex PCR; TCRdb stores in-frame clones only, minus some. That table gives V, J and clone size, and the DNA gave D and trimming. The table lists under 300,000 clones, roughly nine tenths of them singletons. The chain combines TRBV11-2 with TRBJ2-5, with TRBD2 as a possible D gene (6 bases). This clonotype was obtained from a man aged 60 to 69 with acute or convalescent COVID-19. Material: peripheral blood. The CDR3 loop reads CASSLELAFSGYQETQYF. The CDR3 coding sequence is TGTGCCAGCAGCTTGGAACTAGCCTTCAGCGGTTACCAAGAGACCCAGTACTTC.